This is a list of T cell receptor beta chains from one sample in a study of T cell responses to AZD1222 COVID-19 vaccine. Measured with immunoSEQ multiplex PCR; TCRdb has only the in-frame clones, and not every one. Altogether around 120,000 clones are present, roughly 90% being singletons, with the ten largest covering 13% to 15%. The material sequenced was peripheral blood, taken on day 0 of AZD1222 vaccination. The receptors stem from an adult in good health. The CDR3 runs from the conserved cysteine through the conserved F or W.

TRBV12-5 CASGLEDNEQFF
TRBV11-2 CASSSTSGYNEQFF
TRBV21-1 CASSLSGGNTIYF
TRBV2 CASGRGLTNTGELFF
TRBV7-2 CASSLDGTVPYGYTF
TRBV27 CASSSQGRDEQFF
TRBV10-1 CASMGQGEAFF
TRBV5-1 CASSPGQGFYGYTF
TRBV28 CASSPRDKSYEQYF
TRBV7-8 CASSLLSSHRDYEQYF
TRBV6-5 CASSYADASSYEQYF
TRBV15 CATSRGSGPYEQYF
TRBV29-1 CSIMGSGANVLTF
TRBV28 CASSYGPPYGYTF
TRBV20-1 CSASDGGDNQPQHF
TRBV6-5 CAGGWSAQHTGGYTF
TRBV2 CASSGSRDYQGDTQYF
TRBV15 CATSRFRNREPHTDTQYF
TRBV28 CASSFRGPDTQYF
TRBV5-1 CASSSGLAGPVEQFF
TRBV6-1 CASSEGGTGAYEQYF
TRBV6-5 CASSYSVGDTGNTIYF
TRBV7-8 CASSLAQGPYEQYF
TRBV10-1 CASRTAGKRAKVNAEAFF
TRBV9 CASSVVGGPGEKLFF
TRBV27 CASSLSAMGETQYF
TRBV6-4 CASSDELRSGNTIYF
TRBV15 CATSRDVLPGLGNTIYF